The sequence of this T cell receptor (beta chain) was determined in a study of graft-versus-host responses after intestinal transplantation. Study details: Multivisceral, liver-intestinal, or isolated intestinal grafts went to recipients. Among the recipients, all got anti-thymocyte globulin induction and then tacrolimus and steroids for 2 to 3 years. Study-wide points: Early post-transplant HvG declines showed an association with peak circulating GvH clone levels. Marrow from the recipient contained GvH clones, some of which had appeared first in ileum or blood.

Repertoires were generated with immunoSEQ multiplex PCR, while TCRdb's copy carries only in-frame clones and drops some. The profile covers about 90,000 clones, with roughly 92% appearing a single time and 0.3% taken by the ten largest. To note about this clone: Its target is unknown.

The length of the CDR3 is 14 residues. Deletions cut 4 bases from V and 4 bases from J, with 16 bases between. Germline V gene lookup returns CDR1 GTSNPN and CDR2 SVGIG (reference sequence). This receptor was taken from a human donor who received an intestinal transplant. Source: unstimulated CD4+ T cells sorted from spleen or lymph node cells, taken before intestinal transplant. This sequence joins TRBV30 and TRBJ1-1, with a possible D match to TRBD1 (5 bases). As DNA, the CDR3 is TGTGCCTGGACCCGGGGAGGAGGGGCCACTGAAGCTTTCTTT. This translates into CAWTRGGGATEAFF.